This TCR beta chain was identified during a study of technical replicates of blood from a handful of donors (dated by TCRdb to the late 2010s). The protocol used for the library was the immunoSEQ multiplex PCR assay. Not all clones reach the TCRdb copy of this immuneACCESS table, which keeps in-frame sequences only. Checked studies attribute under half of the gap to unresolved V genes and leave the rest unexplained. Across this sample there are roughly 60,000 clones, with 91% seen only once. About 3.9% of the sample is held by the ten biggest clonotypes. In its sample, this clone was seen once. The specificity of this receptor is unknown. Per-base qualities were not stored, and no clone one base away is much larger. V is trimmed back by 5 bases and J by 9 bases, and the junction contains 8 bases that no gene match accounts for. CDR1 and CDR2 (SGHTA, FQGTGA) derive from the germline V gene. Reading from cysteine to phenylalanine, the CDR3 counts 13 amino acids. The only DNA kept is the CDR3, 39 bases in frame from the first base.

The V and J genes are TRBV7-3 and TRBJ2-3; TRBD1 fits 7 bases in the junction. Sequenced sample: PBMCs. This clonotype was obtained from a human donor in good health. Some clones in this sample may be carry-over from other donors' samples. CDR3 sequence: CASSVFPGQTQYF. The DNA sequence follows: TGTGCCAGCAGCGTATTTCCGGGACAGACGCAGTATTTT.